The rows below give T cell receptor beta chains drawn from one sample of a study of control samples from healthy donors and cancer patients. Sequencing was performed with immunoSEQ multiplex PCR; in TCRdb, only in-frame clones are kept and a portion is missing. Of approximately 69,000 clones in the sample, roughly 90% were seen once. The sequencing input was PBMCs. These receptor sequences come from a man in his 60s with colorectal cancer. CDR3s include the opening cysteine and the closing phenylalanine or tryptophan. A D gene is named only where the DNA matches it firmly. Size is stated for part of the rows, as once, few or many counts, or as a class when the clone is expanded.

clone size | D gene | J gene | V gene | CDR3 DNA | CDR3 protein
. | . | TRBJ1-2 | TRBV24-1 | TGTGCCACCAGTGACCGAGACAAGGGAGCCTATGGCTACACCTTC | CATSDRDKGAYGYTF
. | . | TRBJ2-3 | TRBV28 | TGTGCCAGCAGTTTAAAGGCTACGCAGTATTTT | CASSLKATQYF
. | . | TRBJ1-1 | TRBV12-3/TRBV12-4 | TGTGCAGTATCCGCGAACACTGAAGCTTTCTTT | CAVSANTEAFF
once | . | TRBJ2-3 | TRBV7-2 | TGTGCCAGCAGCCCAGGGGGGGGAGGGGATACGCAGTATTTT | CASSPGGGGDTQYF
. | . | TRBJ1-1 | TRBV6-6 | TGTGCCAGCAGTTACAGAAGGGGAGGGGACACTGAAGCTTTCTTT | CASSYRRGGDTEAFF
. | . | TRBJ2-7 | TRBV19 | TGTGCCAGTAGTATTGGACAGTCCTACGAGCAGTACTTC | CASSIGQSYEQYF
. | . | TRBJ1-1 | TRBV2 | TGTGCCAGCAGTGCCGGGACGGGGAACACTGAAGCTTTCTTT | CASSAGTGNTEAFF
. | . | TRBJ1-5 | TRBV7-9 | TGTGCCAGCAGCTTAGGAGGGCGAGGCAATCAGCCCCAGCATTTT | CASSLGGRGNQPQHF
. | TRBD2 | TRBJ2-3 | TRBV2 | TGTGCCAGCAGTTCTAGCGGGGGGGCCTCGGATACGCAGTATTTT | CASSSSGGASDTQYF
. | TRBD1 | TRBJ1-2 | TRBV7-2 | TGTGCCAGCAGCCCCTACGGGACAGCTAACTATGGCTACACCTTC | CASSPYGTANYGYTF
few | . | TRBJ1-2 | TRBV4-2 | TGTGCCAGCAGCTCGTCCAGAAACTATGGCTACACCTTC | CASSSSRNYGYTF
. | . | TRBJ2-5 | TRBV5-5 | TGTGCCAGCAGCTTGTCCGGGACAAAAAGGGAGACCCAGTACTTC | CASSLSGTKRETQYF